Below, 11 T cell receptor beta chains from the same sample are listed, as sequenced in a study of beta chain features in type 1 diabetes. TCRB transcripts that were expressed got sequenced, as all of the isolated RNA had been reverse transcribed. The method was immunoSEQ multiplex PCR; TCRdb's version includes in-frame clones alone and lacks a portion of them. The sample includes roughly 290,000 clones, under 8.5% seen only once; the top ten take approximately 1%. Input material: central memory CD4+ T cells from blood. The origin of the receptors is a young woman in good health.

The V and J genes are TRBV6-6 and TRBJ2-2, with TRBD2 matching over 8 bases. The germline gives CDR1 MNHNY, CDR2 SVGAGI (reference sequence). The CDR3 runs 15 residues. The V and J ends lost 6 bases and 3 bases, in that order; junction bases with no gene match: 6. CDR3 nucleotides: TGTGCCAGCAGCGACGGGAGGGCCTACACCGGGGAGCTGTTTTTT. Its translation is CASSDGRAYTGELFF.

The rearrangement uses TRBV14 and TRBJ1-2; D not resolved. Looked up from germline, CDR1 is SGHDN and CDR2 is FVKESK. The V end was cut by 4 bases, the J end by 10 bases, with 13 bases between. This CDR3 comprises 12 residues. In nucleotides, the CDR3 is TGTGCCAGCAGCCTCTTAACTCGGACCTACACCTTC. Its protein is CASSLLTRTYTF.

This clone was seen a few times. The chain combines TRBV9 with TRBJ1-3, with D possibly matching TRBD1 (6 bases). Germline CDR1 reads SGDLS; CDR2 reads YYNGEE. V was cut by 3 bases and J by 2 bases, with 15 bases left in between. The CDR3 runs 16 residues. The CDR3 nucleotides read TGTGCCAGCAGCGAAGGAACAGGGCTAGCTGGAAACACCATATATTTT. It encodes CASSEGTGLAGNTIYF.

This clone was observed many times. No conserved phenylalanine or tryptophan ends this CDR3, so it is likely a read error. It is unclear where the CDR3 begins or ends on the DNA, so no DNA is shown, and the CDR3 is as TCRdb lists it. CDR3: CASSLWGKP. The chain carries TRBV23-1 and TRBJ2-7. TRBV23-1 carries the ORF label, with uncertain function. A total of 9 residues make up the CDR3, ends included.

V gene TRBV18 combines with J gene TRBJ2-1, with D perhaps matching TRBD1 (7 bases). The V and J ends lost 3 bases and 8 bases respectively, with 17 bases between them. Per germline, CDR1 KGHSH and CDR2 LQKENI. This CDR3 has 15 amino acids. The CDR3 sequence is CASSPSRGDVYEQFF. Here the CDR3 DNA reads TGTGCCAGCTCACCCAGCAGGGGGGACGTCTATGAGCAGTTCTTC.

This clone was detected a few times. This sequence joins TRBV7-9 and TRBJ2-5; 11 positions match TRBD1. Germline trimming cut 0 bases from V and 1 base from J; bases unmatched to any gene: 10. The CDR3 spans 19 residues. The V gene's germline CDR1 is SEHNR and CDR2 FQNEAQ (reference sequence). CDR3 bases: TGTGCCAGCAGCTTAGCCCGGACAGGGGGCTGGGGAGTCCAAGAGACCCAGTACTTC. This encodes CASSLARTGGWGVQETQYF.

The J gene is TRBJ2-3, the V gene TRBV2; TRBD2 is a possible D gene (6 bases). Germline-derived CDR1 and CDR2 are SNHLY and FYNNEI. The CDR3 consists of 15 residues. Trimming took off 8 bases at V and 1 base at J, with 16 bases between the two ends. CDR3 DNA: TGTGCCAGCGGAGGGAACCTTGGGCGCACAGATACGCAGTATTTT. As protein: CASGGNLGRTDTQYF.

The table lists this clone with a few counts. The chain carries TRBV2 and TRBJ2-5, with TRBD2 matching over 11 bases. The ends lost 6 bases at V and 2 bases at J; junction bases unmatched: 5. Germline-derived CDR1 and CDR2 are SNHLY and FYNNEI. The CDR3 sequence is 15 residues long. The CDR3 sequence: CASREIAGGQETQYF. Here the CDR3 DNA reads TGTGCCAGCAGGGAGATAGCGGGGGGGCAAGAGACCCAGTACTTC.

This clone was counted between two and nine times. The chain combines TRBV18 with TRBJ2-6; D is unresolved. V was trimmed by 3 bases and J by 0 bases, leaving 6 bases between them. Per the germline V gene, CDR1 is KGHSH and CDR2 is LQKENI. This CDR3 is built from 15 residues. The CDR3 loop is CASSPVASGANVLTF. CDR3 DNA sequence: TGTGCCAGCTCACCCGTGGCCTCTGGGGCCAACGTCCTGACTTTC. The full variable domain, rest sourced from reference TRBV18 and TRBJ2-6, is NAGVMQNPRHLVRRRGQEARLRCSPMKGHSHVYWYRQLPEEGLKFMVYLQKENIIDESGMPKERFSAEFPKEGPSILRIQQVVRGDSAAYFCASSPVASGANVLTFGAGSRLTVL.

In its sample, this clone was seen a few times. This CDR3 is also generated by other DNA sequences in the sample. The V call is TRBV7-2, the J call TRBJ2-3; no clear D. Germline CDR1 reads SGHTA; CDR2 reads FQGNSA. The length of the CDR3 is 13 residues. Trimming took 6 bases from V and 1 from J, leaving 8 bases between them. The chain's CDR3 is CASSFVGTDTQYF. In nucleotides, the CDR3 is TGTGCCAGCAGTTTTGTTGGCACAGATACGCAGTATTTT.

This chain uses TRBV6-5 with TRBJ1-2; no clear D. Germline V gene data show CDR1 as MNHEY and CDR2 as SVGAGI. V dropped 4 bases and J dropped 1 base, with 13 bases sitting between them. The CDR3 runs 15 residues. The CDR3 is CASSSKVGDNYGYTF. The CDR3 region has the DNA TGTGCCAGCAGTTCGAAGGTCGGGGATAACTATGGCTACACCTTC.